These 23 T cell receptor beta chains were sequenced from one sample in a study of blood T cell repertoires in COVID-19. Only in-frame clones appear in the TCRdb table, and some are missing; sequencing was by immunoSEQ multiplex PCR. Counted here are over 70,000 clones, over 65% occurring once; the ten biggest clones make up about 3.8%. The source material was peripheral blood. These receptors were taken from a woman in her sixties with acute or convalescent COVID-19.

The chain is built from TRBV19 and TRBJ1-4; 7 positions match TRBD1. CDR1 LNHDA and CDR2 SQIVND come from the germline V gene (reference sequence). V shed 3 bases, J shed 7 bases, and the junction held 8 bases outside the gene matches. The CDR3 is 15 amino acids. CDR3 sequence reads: CASSIQGGRGEKLFF. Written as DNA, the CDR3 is TGTGCCAGTAGTATCCAGGGGGGACGCGGTGAAAAACTGTTTTTT. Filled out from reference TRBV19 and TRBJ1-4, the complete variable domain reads DGGITQSPKYLFRKEGQNVTLSCEQNLNHDAMYWYRQDPGQGLRLIYYSQIVNDFQKGDIAEGYSVSREKKESFPLTVTSAQKNPTAFYLCASSIQGGRGEKLFFGSGTQLSVL.

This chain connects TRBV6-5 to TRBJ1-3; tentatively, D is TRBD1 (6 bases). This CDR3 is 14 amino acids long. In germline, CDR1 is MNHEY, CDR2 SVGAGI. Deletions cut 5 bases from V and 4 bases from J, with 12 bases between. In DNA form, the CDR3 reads TGTGCCAGCAGTACAGGGTCGGCCGGAAACACCATATATTTT. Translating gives CASSTGSAGNTIYF.

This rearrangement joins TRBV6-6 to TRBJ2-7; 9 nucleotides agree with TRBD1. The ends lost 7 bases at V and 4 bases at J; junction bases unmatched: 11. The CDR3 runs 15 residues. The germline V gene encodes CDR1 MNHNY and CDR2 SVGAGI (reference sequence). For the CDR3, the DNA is TGTGCCAGCAAGGACAGGGGTCCCGCGGTATACGAGCAGTACTTC. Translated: CASKDRGPAVYEQYF.

The CDR3 region has the DNA TGTGCCAGCAGCTCCAGGGGGAATAGGGGCTTCGAGCAGTACTTC. The encoded protein is CASSSRGNRGFEQYF. This chain joins TRBV5-5 and TRBJ2-7, with 7 bases fitting TRBD1. CDR1 SGHKS and CDR2 YYEKEE come from the germline V gene (reference sequence). The CDR3 runs 15 residues. Trimming removed 3 bases from V and 6 bases from J; junction bases left unmatched: 12.

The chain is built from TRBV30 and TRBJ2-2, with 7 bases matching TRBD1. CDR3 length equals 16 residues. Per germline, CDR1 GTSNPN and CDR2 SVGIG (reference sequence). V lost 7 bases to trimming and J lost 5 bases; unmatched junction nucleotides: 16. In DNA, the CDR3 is TGTGCCTCAAAGACAGGGTCCCATAAATTGACCGGGGAGCTGTTTTTT. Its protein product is CASKTGSHKLTGELFF.

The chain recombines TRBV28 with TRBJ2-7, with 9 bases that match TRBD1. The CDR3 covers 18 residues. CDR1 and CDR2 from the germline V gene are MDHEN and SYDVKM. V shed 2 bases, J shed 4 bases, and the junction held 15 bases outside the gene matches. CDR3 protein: CASSLDVFGQGSPYEQYF. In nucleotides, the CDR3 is TGTGCCAGCAGTTTAGACGTTTTTGGACAGGGGTCCCCGTACGAGCAGTACTTC.

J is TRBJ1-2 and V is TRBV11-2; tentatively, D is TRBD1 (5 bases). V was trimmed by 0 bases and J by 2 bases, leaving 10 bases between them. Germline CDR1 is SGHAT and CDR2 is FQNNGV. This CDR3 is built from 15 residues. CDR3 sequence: CASSLDFAGNYGYTF. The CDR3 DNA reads TGTGCCAGCAGCTTAGATTTTGCAGGGAACTATGGCTACACCTTC.

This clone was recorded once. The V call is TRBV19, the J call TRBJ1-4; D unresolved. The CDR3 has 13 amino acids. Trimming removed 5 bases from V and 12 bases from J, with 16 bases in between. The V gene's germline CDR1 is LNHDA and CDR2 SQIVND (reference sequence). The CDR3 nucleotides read TGTGCCAGTAGTCCGGACGGGAGTAGGGAACTGTTTTTT. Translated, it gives CASSPDGSRELFF.

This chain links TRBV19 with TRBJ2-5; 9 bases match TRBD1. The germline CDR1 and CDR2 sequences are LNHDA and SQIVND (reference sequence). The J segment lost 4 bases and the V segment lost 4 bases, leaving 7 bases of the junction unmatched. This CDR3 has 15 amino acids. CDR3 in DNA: TGTGCCAGTAGTAGAAGACAGGGGGGAGCAGAGACCCAGTACTTC. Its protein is CASSRRQGGAETQYF.

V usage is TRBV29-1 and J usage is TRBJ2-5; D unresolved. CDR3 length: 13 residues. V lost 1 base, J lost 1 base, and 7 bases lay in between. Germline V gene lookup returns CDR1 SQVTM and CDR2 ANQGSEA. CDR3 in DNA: TGCAGCGTTGAAGGGTCCAGCCAAGAGACCCAGTACTTC. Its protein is CSVEGSSQETQYF.

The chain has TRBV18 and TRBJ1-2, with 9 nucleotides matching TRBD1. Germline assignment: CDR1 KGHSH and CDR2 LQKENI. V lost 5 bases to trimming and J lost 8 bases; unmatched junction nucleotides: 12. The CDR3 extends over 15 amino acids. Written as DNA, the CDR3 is TGTGCCAGCTCATCCCGGGACAGGGCGGACTTGGGCTACACCTTC. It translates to CASSSRDRADLGYTF.

The CDR3 sequence: CASSLGQGHIQYF. The CDR3 bases are TGCGCCAGCAGCTTGGGACAGGGACACATTCAGTACTTC. The V gene is TRBV5-1, the J gene TRBJ2-4, with TRBD1 matching over 7 bases. The junction had 2 bases not matched to a gene; V was cut back by 0 bases and J by 8 bases. Germline V gene data show CDR1 as SGHRS and CDR2 as YFSETQ. This CDR3 has 13 amino acids. Variable domain in full (rest from reference TRBV5-1 and TRBJ2-4): KAGVTQTPRYLIKTRGQQVTLSCSPISGHRSVSWYQQTPGQGLQFLFEYFSETQRNKGNFPGRFSGRQFSNSRSEMNVSTLELGDSALYLCASSLGQGHIQYFGAGTRLSVL.

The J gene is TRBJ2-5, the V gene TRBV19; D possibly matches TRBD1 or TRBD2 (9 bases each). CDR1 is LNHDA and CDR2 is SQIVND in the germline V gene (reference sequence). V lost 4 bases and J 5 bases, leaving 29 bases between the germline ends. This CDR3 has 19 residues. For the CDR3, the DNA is TGTGCCAGTAGTAAGGGACAGGGAATCGCGGGGGGGCGACTCGAGACCCAGTACTTC. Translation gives CASSKGQGIAGGRLETQYF.

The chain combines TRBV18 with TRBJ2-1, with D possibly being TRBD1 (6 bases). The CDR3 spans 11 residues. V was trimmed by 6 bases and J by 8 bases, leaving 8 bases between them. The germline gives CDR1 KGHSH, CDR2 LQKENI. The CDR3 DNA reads TGTGCCAGCTCCGAGGGGGATGAGCAGTTCTTC. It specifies CASSEGDEQFF.

Here the CDR3 DNA reads TGTGCCAGCAGCCCCCCGACAGGTGCCTACGAGCAGTACTTC. Protein sequence: CASSPPTGAYEQYF. The chain links TRBV7-9 to TRBJ2-7, with D perhaps matching TRBD1 (6 bases). This CDR3 is built from 14 residues. Between the trimmed V and J ends, which lost 5 bases and 2 bases, there was a span of 13 bases. Per germline, CDR1 SEHNR and CDR2 FQNEAQ (reference sequence). The variable domain in full, completed from reference TRBV7-9 and TRBJ2-7, reads DTGVSQNPRHKITKRGQNVTFRCDPISEHNRLYWYRQTLGQGPEFLTYFQNEAQLEKSRLLSDRFSAERPKGSFSTLEIQRTEQGDSAMYLCASSPPTGAYEQYFGPGTRLTVT.

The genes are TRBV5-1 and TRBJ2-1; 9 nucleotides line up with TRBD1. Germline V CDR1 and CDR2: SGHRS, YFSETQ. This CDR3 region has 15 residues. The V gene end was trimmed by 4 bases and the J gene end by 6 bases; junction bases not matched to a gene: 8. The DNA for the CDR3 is TGCGCCAGCAGCCTTTCGGGACAGGGTTTCAATGAGCAGTTCTTC. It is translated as CASSLSGQGFNEQFF.

The DNA of the CDR3 is TGTGCCAGCAGGCCTCGAGAACTGACCTACGAGCAGTACTTC. This gives the protein CASRPRELTYEQYF. The chain employs TRBV28 and TRBJ2-7; no firm D call. Between the trimmed V and J ends, which lost 6 bases and 2 bases, there was a span of 14 bases. This CDR3 is 14 amino acids long. CDR1 is MDHEN and CDR2 is SYDVKM in the germline V gene. The complete variable domain, with remaining parts taken from reference TRBV28 and TRBJ2-7, reads DVKVTQSSRYLVKRTGEKVFLECVQDMDHENMFWYRQDPGLGLRLIYFSYDVKMKEKGDIPEGYSVSREKKERFSLILESASTNQTSMYLCASRPRELTYEQYFGPGTRLTVT.

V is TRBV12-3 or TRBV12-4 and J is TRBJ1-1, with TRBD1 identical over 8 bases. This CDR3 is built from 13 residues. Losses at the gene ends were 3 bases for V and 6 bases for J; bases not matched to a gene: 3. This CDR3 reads CASSLDRVAEAFF. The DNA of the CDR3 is TGTGCCAGCAGTTTGGACAGGGTCGCTGAAGCTTTCTTT.

CDR3 sequence: CASGQDSYGYTF. In DNA form, the CDR3 reads TGTGCTAGTGGCCAAGACAGCTATGGCTACACCTTC. The rearrangement links TRBV12-5 to TRBJ1-2; TRBD1 might be the D (5 bases). CDR1 and CDR2 (germline): LGHNT, FRNRAP. The CDR3 has 12 residues. The germline V and J ends were trimmed by 6 bases and 4 bases, with 9 bases remaining between them. Combining the CDR3 with reference TRBV12-5 and TRBJ1-2 gives the whole variable domain DARVTQTPRHKVTEMGQEVTMRCQPILGHNTVFWYRQTMMQGLELLAYFRNRAPLDDSGMPKDRFSAEMPDATLATLKIQPSEPRDSAVYFCASGQDSYGYTFGSGTRLTVV.

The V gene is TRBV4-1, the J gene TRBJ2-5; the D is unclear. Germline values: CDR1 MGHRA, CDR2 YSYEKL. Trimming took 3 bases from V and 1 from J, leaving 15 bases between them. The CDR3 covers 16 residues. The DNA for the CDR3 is TGCGCCAGCAGCCAGGGTGGCAGGCCGTCCCAAGAGACCCAGTACTTC. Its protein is CASSQGGRPSQETQYF.

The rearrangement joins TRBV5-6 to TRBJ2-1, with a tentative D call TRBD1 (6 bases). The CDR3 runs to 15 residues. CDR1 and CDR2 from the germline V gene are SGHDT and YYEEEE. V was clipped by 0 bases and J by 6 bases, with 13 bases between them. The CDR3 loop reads CASSLAGARVNEQFF. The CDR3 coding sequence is TGTGCCAGCAGCTTGGCAGGGGCGCGGGTCAATGAGCAGTTCTTC.

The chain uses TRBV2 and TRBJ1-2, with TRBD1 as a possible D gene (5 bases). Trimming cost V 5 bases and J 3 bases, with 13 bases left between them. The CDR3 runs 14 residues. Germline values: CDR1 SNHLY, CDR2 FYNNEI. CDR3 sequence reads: CASSLGPLDYGYTF. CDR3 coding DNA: TGTGCCAGCAGTTTGGGGCCCCTCGACTATGGCTACACCTTC.

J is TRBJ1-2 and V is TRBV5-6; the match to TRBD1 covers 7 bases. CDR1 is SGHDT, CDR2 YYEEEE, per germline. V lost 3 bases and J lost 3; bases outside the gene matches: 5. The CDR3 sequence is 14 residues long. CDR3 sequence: CASSWNRGDYGYTF. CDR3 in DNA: TGTGCCAGCAGCTGGAACAGGGGCGACTATGGCTACACCTTC.